This T cell receptor beta chain was captured by sequencing in a study of shared clonotypes between healthy human individuals. Overall study context: Three CD4 naive, three CD4 memory, two CD8 naive and one CD8 memory plate were used per donor.

Replicate sorted-subset PCRs were loaded with 150 to 200 ng DNA, tens of thousands of T cell genomes. Authors' data handling: Junction-only sequences produced by ImmunoSEQ had no quality scores, so filtering differed. TCRdb keeps only in-frame clones here, not all; method: immunoSEQ multiplex PCR. The V and J calls and clone size come from that table; D and trimming were worked out from the DNA. The top ten clones hold approximately 25% of a sample with about 820,000 clones, nearly 95% of them seen once. Naive CD8 cells comprised CD45RO-negative, CCR7-positively selected cells, excluding terminally differentiated effector memory CD45RA+ cells. Healthy adults negative for HIV, lacking recent acute infections or vaccinations, served as donors. The count of this clone is one. Germline loops: CDR1 SQVTM, CDR2 ANQGSEA. There are 13 residues in the CDR3. Trimming removed 6 bases at V and 2 bases at J, with 12 bases between.

This TCR derives from a man between 25 and 39 years old in good health. The V gene is TRBV29-1, the J gene TRBJ2-3; D call uncertain. The sequenced sample consisted of naive CD8+ T cells sorted from blood. In DNA form, the CDR3 reads TGCAGCGTGGATGGCCCAAACACAGATACGCAGTATTTT. It specifies CSVDGPNTDTQYF.